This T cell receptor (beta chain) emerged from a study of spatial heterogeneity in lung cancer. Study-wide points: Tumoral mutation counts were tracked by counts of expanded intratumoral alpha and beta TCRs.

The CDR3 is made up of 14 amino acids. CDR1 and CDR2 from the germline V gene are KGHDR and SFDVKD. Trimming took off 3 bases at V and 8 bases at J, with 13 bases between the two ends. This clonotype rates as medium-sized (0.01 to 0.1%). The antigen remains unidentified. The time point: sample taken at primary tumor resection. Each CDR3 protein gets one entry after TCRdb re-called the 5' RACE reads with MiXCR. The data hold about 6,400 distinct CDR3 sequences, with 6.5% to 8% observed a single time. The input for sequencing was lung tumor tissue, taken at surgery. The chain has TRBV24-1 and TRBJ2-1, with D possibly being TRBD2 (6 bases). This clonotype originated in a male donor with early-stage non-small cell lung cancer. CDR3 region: CATSDPRLVDEQFF. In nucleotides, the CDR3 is TGTGCCACCAGTGATCCCAGACTAGTTGATGAGCAGTTCTTC.